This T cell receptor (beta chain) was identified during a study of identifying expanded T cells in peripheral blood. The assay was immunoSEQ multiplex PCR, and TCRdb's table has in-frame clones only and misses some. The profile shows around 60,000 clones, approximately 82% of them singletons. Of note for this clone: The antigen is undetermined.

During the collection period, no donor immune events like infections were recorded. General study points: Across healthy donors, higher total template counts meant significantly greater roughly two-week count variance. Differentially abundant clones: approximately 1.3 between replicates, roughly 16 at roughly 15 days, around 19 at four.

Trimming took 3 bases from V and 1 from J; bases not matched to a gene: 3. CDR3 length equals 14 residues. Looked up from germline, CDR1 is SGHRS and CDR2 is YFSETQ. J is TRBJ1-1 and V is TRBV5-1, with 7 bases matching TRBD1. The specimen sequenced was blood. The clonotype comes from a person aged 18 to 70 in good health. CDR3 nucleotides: TGCGCCAGCAGCTCAGGGACAGCGAACACTGAAGCTTTCTTT. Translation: CASSSGTANTEAFF.